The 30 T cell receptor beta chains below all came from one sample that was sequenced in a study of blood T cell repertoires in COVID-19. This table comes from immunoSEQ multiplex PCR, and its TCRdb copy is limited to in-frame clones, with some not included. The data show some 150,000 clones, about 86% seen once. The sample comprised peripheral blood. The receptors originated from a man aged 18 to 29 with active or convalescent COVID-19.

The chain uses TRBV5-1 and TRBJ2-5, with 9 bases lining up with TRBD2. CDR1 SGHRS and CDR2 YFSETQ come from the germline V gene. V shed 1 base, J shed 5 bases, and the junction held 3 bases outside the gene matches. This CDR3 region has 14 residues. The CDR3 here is CASSLSSGEETQYF. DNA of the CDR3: TGCGCCAGCAGCTTGTCTAGCGGGGAGGAGACCCAGTACTTC.

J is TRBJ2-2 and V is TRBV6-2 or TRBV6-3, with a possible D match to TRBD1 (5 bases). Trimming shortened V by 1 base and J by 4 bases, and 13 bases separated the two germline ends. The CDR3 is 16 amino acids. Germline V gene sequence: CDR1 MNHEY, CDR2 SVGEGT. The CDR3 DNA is TGTGCCAGCAGTTACTGGCGGACATATCCCACCGGGGAGCTGTTTTTT. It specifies CASSYWRTYPTGELFF.

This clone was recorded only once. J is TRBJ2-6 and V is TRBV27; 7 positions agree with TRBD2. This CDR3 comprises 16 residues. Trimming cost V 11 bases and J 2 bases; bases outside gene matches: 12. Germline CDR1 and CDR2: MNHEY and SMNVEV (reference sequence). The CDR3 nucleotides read TGTGCCCCCCACGCCGGGGGGTCGGCTGGGGCCAACGTCCTGACTTTC. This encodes CAPHAGGSAGANVLTF.

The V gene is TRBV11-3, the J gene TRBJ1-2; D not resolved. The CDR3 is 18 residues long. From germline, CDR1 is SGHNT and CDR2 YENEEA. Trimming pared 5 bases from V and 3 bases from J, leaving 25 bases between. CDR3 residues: CASSPLAPDEGGDYGYTF. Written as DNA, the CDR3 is TGTGCCAGCAGCCCATTAGCCCCGGACGAGGGTGGTGACTATGGCTACACCTTC.

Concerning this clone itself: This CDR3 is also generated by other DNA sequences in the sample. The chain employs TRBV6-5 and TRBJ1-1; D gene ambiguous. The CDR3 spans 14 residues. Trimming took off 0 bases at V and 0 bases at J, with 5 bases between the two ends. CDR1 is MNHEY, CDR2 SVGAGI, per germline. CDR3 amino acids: CASSYSPVNTEAFF. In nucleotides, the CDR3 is TGTGCCAGCAGTTACTCCCCGGTGAACACTGAAGCTTTCTTT.

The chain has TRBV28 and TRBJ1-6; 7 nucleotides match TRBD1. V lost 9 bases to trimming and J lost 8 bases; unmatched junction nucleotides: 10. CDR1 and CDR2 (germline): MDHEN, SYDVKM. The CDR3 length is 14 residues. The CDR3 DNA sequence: TGTGCCAGTTCACAGGGGATCATCGATTCACCCCTCCACTTT. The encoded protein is CASSQGIIDSPLHF.

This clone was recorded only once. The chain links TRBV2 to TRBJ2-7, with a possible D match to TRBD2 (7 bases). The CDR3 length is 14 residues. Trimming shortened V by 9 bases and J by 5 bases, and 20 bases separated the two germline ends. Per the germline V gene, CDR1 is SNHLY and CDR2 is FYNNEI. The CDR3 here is CARGGGSRAHEQYV. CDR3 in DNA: TGTGCCAGAGGGGGGGGAAGCAGGGCCCACGAGCAGTACGTC.

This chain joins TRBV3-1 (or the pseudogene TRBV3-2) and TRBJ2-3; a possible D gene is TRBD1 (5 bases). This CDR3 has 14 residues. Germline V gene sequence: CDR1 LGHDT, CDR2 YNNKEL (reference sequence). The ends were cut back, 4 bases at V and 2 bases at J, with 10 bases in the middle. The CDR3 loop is CASSLDTTTDTQYF. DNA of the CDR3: TGTGCCAGCAGCCTGGACACGACCACAGATACGCAGTATTTT.

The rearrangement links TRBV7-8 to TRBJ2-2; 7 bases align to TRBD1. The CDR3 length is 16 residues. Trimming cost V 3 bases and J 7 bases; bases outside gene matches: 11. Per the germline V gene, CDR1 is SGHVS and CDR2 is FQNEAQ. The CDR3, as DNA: TGTGCCAGCAGCTTGGACAGGACCCTTCCCCACGGGGAGCTGTTTTTT. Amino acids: CASSLDRTLPHGELFF.

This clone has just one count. In nucleotides, the CDR3 is TGTGCCACCAGTGATTTACCTAGCGGGGGGGCTGGTGAGCAGTTCTTC. Its translation: CATSDLPSGGAGEQFF. The V call is TRBV24-1, the J call TRBJ2-1, with 12 nucleotides matching TRBD2. The CDR3 has 16 amino acids. Per germline, CDR1 KGHDR and CDR2 SFDVKD. The junction had 6 bases not matched to a gene; V was cut back by 1 base and J by 9 bases.

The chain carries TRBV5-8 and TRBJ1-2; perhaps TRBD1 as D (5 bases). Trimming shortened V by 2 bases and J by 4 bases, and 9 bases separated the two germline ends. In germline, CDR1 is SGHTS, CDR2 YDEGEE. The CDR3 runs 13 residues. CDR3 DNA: TGTGCCAGCAGCTTACGGGGGGGCTATGGCTACACCTTC. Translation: CASSLRGGYGYTF.

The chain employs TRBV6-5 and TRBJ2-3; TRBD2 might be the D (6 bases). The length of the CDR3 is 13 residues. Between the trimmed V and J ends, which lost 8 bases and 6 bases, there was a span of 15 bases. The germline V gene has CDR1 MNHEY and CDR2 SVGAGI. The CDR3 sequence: CASAQRVEDTQYF. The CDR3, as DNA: TGTGCCAGCGCCCAGCGGGTCGAGGATACGCAGTATTTT.

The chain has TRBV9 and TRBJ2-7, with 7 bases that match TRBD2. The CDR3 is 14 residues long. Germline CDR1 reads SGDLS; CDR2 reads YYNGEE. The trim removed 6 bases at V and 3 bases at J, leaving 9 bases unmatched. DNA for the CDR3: TGTGCCAGCAACCCCTCGGGAGGAGTCTACGAGCAGTACTTC. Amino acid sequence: CASNPSGGVYEQYF. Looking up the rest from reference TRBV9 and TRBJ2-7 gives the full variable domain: DSGVTQTPKHLITATGQRVTLRCSPRSGDLSVYWYQQSLDQGLQFLIQYYNGEERAKGNILERFSAQQFPDLHSELNLSSLELGDSALYFCASNPSGGVYEQYFGPGTRLTVT.

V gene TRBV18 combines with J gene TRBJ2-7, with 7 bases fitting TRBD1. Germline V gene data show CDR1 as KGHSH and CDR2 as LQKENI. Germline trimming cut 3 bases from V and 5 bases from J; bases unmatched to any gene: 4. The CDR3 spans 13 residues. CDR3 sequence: CASSPDRVDEQYV. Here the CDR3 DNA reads TGTGCCAGCTCACCCGACAGGGTTGACGAGCAGTACGTC.

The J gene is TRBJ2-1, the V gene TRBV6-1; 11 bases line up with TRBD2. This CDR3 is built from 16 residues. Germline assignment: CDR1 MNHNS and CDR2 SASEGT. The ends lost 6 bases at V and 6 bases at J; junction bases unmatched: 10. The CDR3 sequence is CASSEQTSGESNEQFF. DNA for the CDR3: TGTGCCAGCAGCGAACAGACTAGCGGGGAGTCCAATGAGCAGTTCTTC.

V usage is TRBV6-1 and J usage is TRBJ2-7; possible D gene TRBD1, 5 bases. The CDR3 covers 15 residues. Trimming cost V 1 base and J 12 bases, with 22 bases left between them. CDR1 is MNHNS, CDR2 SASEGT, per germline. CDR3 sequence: CASSEGGPSLTSRYV. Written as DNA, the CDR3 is TGTGCCAGCAGTGAAGGGGGCCCTTCCCTTACGAGCCGGTACGTC.

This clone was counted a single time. The CDR3 DNA is TGTGCCACAAGCGCGGGGCCCGGCTACACCTTC. It yields the protein CATSAGPGYTF. The genes are TRBV24-1 and TRBJ1-2, with a possible D match to TRBD1 (5 bases). V gave up 10 bases and J gave up 8 bases, with 13 bases separating them. Per the germline V gene, CDR1 is KGHDR and CDR2 is SFDVKD. The CDR3 is made up of 11 amino acids.

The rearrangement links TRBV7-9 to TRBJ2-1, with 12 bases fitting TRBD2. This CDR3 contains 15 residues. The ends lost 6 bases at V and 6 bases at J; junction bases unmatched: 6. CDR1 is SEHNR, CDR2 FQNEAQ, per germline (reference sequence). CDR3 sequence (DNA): TGTGCCAGCAGTCCCTCGGGACTAGCGGGCAATGAGCAGTTCTTC. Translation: CASSPSGLAGNEQFF.

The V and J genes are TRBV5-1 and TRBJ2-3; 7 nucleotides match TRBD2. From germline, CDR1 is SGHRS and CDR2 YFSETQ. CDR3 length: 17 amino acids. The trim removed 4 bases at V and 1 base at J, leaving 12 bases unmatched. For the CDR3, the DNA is TGCGCCAGCAGCCCACTTGCGGCGCTAGCGGGCACAGATACGCAGTATTTT. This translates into CASSPLAALAGTDTQYF.

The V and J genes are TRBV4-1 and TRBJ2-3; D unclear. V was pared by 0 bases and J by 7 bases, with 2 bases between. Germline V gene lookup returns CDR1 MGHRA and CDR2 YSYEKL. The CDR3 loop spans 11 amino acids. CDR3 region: CASSQDYTQYF. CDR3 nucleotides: TGCGCCAGCAGCCAAGACTATACGCAGTATTTT.

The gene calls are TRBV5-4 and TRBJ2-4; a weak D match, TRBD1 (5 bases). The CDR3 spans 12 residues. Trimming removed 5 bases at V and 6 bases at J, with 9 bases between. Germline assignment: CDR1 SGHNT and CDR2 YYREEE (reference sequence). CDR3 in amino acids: CASRLDRNIQYF. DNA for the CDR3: TGTGCCAGCAGACTTGACAGAAACATTCAGTACTTC. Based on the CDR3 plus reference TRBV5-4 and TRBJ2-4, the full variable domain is ETGVTQSPTHLIKTRGQQVTLRCSSQSGHNTVSWYQQALGQGPQFIFQYYREEENGRGNFPPRFSGLQFPNYSSELNVNALELDDSALYLCASRLDRNIQYFGAGTRLSVL.

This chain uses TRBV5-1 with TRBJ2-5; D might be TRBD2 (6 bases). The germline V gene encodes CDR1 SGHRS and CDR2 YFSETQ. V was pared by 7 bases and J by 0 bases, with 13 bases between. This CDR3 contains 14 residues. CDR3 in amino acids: CASVGTGYQETQYF. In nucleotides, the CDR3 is TGCGCCAGCGTCGGGACTGGGTACCAAGAGACCCAGTACTTC.

CDR3 region: CASSLFSGQGIVGTEAFF. DNA of the CDR3: TGTGCCAGCAGTTTATTCAGCGGACAGGGGATTGTTGGCACTGAAGCTTTCTTT. The gene calls are TRBV27 and TRBJ1-1; 9 bases match TRBD1. This CDR3 has 18 amino acids. V was clipped by 1 base and J by 4 bases; unmatched bases: 13. Germline-derived CDR1 and CDR2 are MNHEY and SMNVEV (reference sequence).

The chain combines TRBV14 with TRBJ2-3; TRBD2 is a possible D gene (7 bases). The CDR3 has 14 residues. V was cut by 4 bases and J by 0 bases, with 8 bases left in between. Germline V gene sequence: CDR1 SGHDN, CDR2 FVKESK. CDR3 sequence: CASSRGGSTDTQYF. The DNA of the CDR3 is TGTGCCAGCAGCCGCGGGGGCAGCACAGATACGCAGTATTTT.

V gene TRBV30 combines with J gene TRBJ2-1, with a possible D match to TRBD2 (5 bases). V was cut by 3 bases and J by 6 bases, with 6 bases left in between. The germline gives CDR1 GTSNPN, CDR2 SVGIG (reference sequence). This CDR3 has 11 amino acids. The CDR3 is CAWRDSNEQFF. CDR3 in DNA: TGTGCCTGGAGGGACTCCAATGAGCAGTTCTTC.

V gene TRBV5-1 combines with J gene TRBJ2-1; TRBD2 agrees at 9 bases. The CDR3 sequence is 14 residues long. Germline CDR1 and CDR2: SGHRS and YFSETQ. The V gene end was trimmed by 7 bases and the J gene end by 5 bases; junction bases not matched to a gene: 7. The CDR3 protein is CASRSGGPNNEQFF. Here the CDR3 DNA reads TGCGCCAGCCGCAGCGGGGGGCCCAACAATGAGCAGTTCTTC.

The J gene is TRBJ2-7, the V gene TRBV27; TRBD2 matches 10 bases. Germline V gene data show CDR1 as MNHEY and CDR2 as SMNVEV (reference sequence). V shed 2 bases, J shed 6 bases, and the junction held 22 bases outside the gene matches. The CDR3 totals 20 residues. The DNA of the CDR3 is TGTGCCAGCAGTTTACGTGGGGACAGGAGAATACTAGCGGGAAGGGGCGAGCAGTACTTC. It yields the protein CASSLRGDRRILAGRGEQYF.

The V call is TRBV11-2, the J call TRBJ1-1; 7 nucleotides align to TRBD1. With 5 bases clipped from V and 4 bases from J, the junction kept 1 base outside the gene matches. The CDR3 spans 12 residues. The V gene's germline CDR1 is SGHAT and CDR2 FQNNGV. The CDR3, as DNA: TGTGCCAGCAGCCAGGGGGTCACTGAAGCTTTCTTT. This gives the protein CASSQGVTEAFF.

The CDR3 coding sequence is TGTGCCAGCAGGGTAGCGGGGGGGCCCAATGAGCAGTTCTTC. Its protein is CASRVAGGPNEQFF. The chain has TRBV28 and TRBJ2-1; 11 positions agree with TRBD2. CDR1 and CDR2 (germline): MDHEN, SYDVKM. V was pared by 6 bases and J by 6 bases, with 4 bases of the junction left unmatched. The CDR3 has 14 residues. The full variable domain, rest sourced from reference TRBV28 and TRBJ2-1, is DVKVTQSSRYLVKRTGEKVFLECVQDMDHENMFWYRQDPGLGLRLIYFSYDVKMKEKGDIPEGYSVSREKKERFSLILESASTNQTSMYLCASRVAGGPNEQFFGPGTRLTVL.

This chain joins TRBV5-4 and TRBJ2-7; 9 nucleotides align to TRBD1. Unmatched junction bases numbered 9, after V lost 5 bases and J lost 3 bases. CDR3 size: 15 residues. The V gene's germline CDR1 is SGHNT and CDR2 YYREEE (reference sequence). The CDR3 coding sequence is TGTGCCAGCAGTCTTGACGGGACAGGGCTCTACGAGCAGTACTTC. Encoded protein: CASSLDGTGLYEQYF.